These 4 T cell receptor beta chains were sequenced from one sample in a study of T cell responses to AZD1222 COVID-19 vaccine. Clones were read by immunoSEQ multiplex PCR, and TCRdb kept only the in-frame ones, dropping some. This table has about 120,000 clones, 75% to 90% appearing once. Specimen: peripheral blood, collected on day 0 of AZD1222 vaccination. All receptors derive from an adult in good health.

The V and J genes are TRBV6-5 and TRBJ1-3, with D unclear. Germline lookup yields CDR1 MNHEY and CDR2 SVGAGI. The CDR3 runs to 13 residues. Trimming cost V 6 bases and J 5 bases, with 11 bases left between them. The CDR3 DNA reads as TGTGCCAGCAGCAAACAGTACAGAAACACCATATATTTT. As protein: CASSKQYRNTIYF.

V and J are TRBV9 and TRBJ1-2; TRBD1 agrees at 11 bases. V trimming: 0 bases; J trimming: 5 bases; junction bases outside the gene matches: 3. CDR1 and CDR2 (germline): SGDLS, YYNGEE. The CDR3 length is 15 residues. The CDR3 DNA sequence: TGTGCCAGCAGCGTAGCTGGGACAGGGGGATATGGCTACACCTTC. Translated, it gives CASSVAGTGGYGYTF. Combining the CDR3 with reference TRBV9 and TRBJ1-2 gives the whole variable domain DSGVTQTPKHLITATGQRVTLRCSPRSGDLSVYWYQQSLDQGLQFLIQYYNGEERAKGNILERFSAQQFPDLHSELNLSSLELGDSALYFCASSVAGTGGYGYTFGSGTRLTVV.

The rearrangement links TRBV6-5 to TRBJ1-6; 9 positions match TRBD1. Germline CDR1 MNHEY, CDR2 SVGAGI. This CDR3 has 15 amino acids. After removal of 10 bases from V and 6 bases from J, the junction contained 10 bases not matched to a gene. This CDR3 reads CATEPLDRGNSPLHF. DNA of the CDR3: TGTGCCACCGAACCGTTGGACAGGGGTAATTCACCCCTCCACTTT.

The genes are TRBV7-2 and TRBJ2-7; D uncertain. The germline V gene encodes CDR1 SGHTA and CDR2 FQGNSA. V lost 3 bases to trimming and J lost 6 bases, with 15 bases between them. CDR3 length: 14 amino acids. CDR3 loop: CASSFLLLLGEQYF. For the CDR3, the DNA is TGTGCCAGCAGCTTTTTACTCCTTTTGGGCGAGCAGTACTTC. Combining the CDR3 with reference TRBV7-2 and TRBJ2-7 gives the whole variable domain GAGVSQSPSNKVTEKGKDVELRCDPISGHTALYWYRQSLGQGLEFLIYFQGNSAPDKSGLPSDRFSAERTGGSVSTLTIQRTQQEDSAVYLCASSFLLLLGEQYFGPGTRLTVT.